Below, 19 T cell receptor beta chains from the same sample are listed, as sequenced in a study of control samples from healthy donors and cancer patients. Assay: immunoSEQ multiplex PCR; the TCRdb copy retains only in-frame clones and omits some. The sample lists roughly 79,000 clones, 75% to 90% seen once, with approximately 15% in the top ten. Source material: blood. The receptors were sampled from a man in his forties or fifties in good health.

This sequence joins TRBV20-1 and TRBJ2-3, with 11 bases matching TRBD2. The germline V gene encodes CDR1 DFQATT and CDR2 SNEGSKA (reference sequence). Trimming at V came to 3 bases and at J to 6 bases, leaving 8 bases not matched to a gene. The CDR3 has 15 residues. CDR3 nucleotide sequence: TGCAGTGCTAGTTTTAGCGGGAGGGCCATGGATACGCAGTATTTT. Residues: CSASFSGRAMDTQYF.

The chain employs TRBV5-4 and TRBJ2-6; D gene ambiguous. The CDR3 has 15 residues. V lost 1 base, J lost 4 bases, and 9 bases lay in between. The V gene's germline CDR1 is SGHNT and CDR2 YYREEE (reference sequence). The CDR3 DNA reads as TGTGCCAGCAGCTTGACTTTGGCAGGGGCCAACGTCCTGACTTTC. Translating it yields CASSLTLAGANVLTF.

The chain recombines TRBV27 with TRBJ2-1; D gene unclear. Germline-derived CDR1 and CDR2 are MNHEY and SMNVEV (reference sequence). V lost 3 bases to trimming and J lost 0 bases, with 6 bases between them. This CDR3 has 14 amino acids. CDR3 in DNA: TGTGCCAGCAGTTTCGAGACCTCCTACAATGAGCAGTTCTTC. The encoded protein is CASSFETSYNEQFF.

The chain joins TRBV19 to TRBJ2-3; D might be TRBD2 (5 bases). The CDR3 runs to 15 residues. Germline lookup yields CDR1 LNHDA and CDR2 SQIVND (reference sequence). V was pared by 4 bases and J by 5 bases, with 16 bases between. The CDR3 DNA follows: TGTGCCAGTAGTAACTTTTTGGGAGAGAAAGATACGCAGTATTTT. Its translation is CASSNFLGEKDTQYF.

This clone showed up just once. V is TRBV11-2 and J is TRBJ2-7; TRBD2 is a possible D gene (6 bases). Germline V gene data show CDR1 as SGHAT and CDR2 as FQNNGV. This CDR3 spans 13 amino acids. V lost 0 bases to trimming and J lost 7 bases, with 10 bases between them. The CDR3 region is CASSLDPAGEQYF. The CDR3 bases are TGTGCCAGCAGCTTAGATCCGGCGGGAGAGCAGTACTTC.

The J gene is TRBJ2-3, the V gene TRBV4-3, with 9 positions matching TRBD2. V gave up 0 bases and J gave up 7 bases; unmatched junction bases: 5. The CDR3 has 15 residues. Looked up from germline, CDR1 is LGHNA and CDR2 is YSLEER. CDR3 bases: TGCGCCAGCAGCCAAGATAAAGCGGGAGGTTATACGCAGTATTTT. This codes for CASSQDKAGGYTQYF.

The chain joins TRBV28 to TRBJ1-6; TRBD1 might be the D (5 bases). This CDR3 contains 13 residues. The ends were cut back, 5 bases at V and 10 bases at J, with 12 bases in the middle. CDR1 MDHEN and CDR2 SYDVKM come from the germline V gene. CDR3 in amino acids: CASSTDRLSPLHF. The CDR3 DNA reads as TGTGCCAGCAGTACAGACAGATTATCACCCCTCCACTTT.

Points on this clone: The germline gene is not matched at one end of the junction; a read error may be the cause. In DNA form, the CDR3 reads TGTGCCAGCAGCCTAGCCGATTTGGAGGCGACCCAGTACTTC. This encodes CASSLADLEATQYF. J is TRBJ2-5 and V is TRBV7-2, with a weak D call TRBD2 (5 bases). The CDR3 length is 14 residues. The V gene's germline CDR1 is SGHTA and CDR2 FQGNSA. Full variable domain (rest looked up from reference TRBV7-2 and TRBJ2-5): GAGVSQSPSNKVTEKGKDVELRCDPISGHTALYWYRQSLGQGLEFLIYFQGNSAPDKSGLPSDRFSAERTGGSVSTLTIQRTQQEDSAVYLCASSLADLEATQYFGPGTRLLVL.

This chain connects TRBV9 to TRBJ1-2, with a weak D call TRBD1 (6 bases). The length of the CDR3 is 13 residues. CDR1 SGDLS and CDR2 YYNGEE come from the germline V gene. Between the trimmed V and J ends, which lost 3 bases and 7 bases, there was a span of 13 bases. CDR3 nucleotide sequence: TGTGCCAGCAGCGATACAGGGAGTGGTGGCTACACCTTC. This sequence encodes CASSDTGSGGYTF.

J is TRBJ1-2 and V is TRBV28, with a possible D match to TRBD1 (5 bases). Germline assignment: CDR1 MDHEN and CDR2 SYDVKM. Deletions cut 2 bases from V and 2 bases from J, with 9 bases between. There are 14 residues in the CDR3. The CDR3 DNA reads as TGTGCCAGCAGTTTACCAGGGAAGAACTATGGCTACACCTTC. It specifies CASSLPGKNYGYTF.

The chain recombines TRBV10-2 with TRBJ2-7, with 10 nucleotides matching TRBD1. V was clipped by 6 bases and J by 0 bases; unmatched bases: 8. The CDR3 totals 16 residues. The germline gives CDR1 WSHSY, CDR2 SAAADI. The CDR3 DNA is TGCGCCAGCAGGGAAGGACAGGGGGAGAGCTCCTACGAGCAGTACTTC. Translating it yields CASREGQGESSYEQYF.

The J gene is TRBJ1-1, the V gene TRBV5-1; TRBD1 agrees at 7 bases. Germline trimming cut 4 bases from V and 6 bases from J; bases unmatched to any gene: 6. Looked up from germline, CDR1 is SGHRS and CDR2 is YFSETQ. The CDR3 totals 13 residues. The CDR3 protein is CASSAEGAAEAFF. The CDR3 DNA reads TGCGCCAGCAGCGCCGAGGGGGCGGCTGAAGCTTTCTTT.

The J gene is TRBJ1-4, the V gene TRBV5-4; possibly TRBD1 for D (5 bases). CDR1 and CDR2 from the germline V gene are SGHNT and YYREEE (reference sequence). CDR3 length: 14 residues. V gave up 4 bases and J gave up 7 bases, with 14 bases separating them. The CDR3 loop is CASSATGPGEKLFF. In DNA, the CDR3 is TGTGCCAGCAGCGCCACAGGCCCCGGTGAAAAACTGTTTTTT.

The DNA of the CDR3 is TGTGCCTGGAGTTTCAGGAAATCCTATGAAAAACTGTTTTTT. Its protein is CAWSFRKSYEKLFF. The J gene is TRBJ1-4, the V gene TRBV30; D unresolved. V lost 2 bases, J lost 6 bases, and 13 bases lay in between. This CDR3 contains 14 residues. Germline V gene data show CDR1 as GTSNPN and CDR2 as SVGIG (reference sequence). Full variable domain (outside the CDR3, taken from reference TRBV30 and TRBJ1-4): SQTIHQWPATLVQPVGSPLSLECTVEGTSNPNLYWYRQAAGRGLQLLFYSVGIGQISSEVPQNLSASRPQDRQFILSSKKLLLSDSGFYLCAWSFRKSYEKLFFGSGTQLSVL.

The CDR3 nucleotides read TGCAGTGCTAGTCCCGGATACGAAAATCAGCCCCAGCATTTT. The encoded protein is CSASPGYENQPQHF. The chain employs TRBV20-1 and TRBJ1-5; D not resolved. Germline-derived CDR1 and CDR2 are DFQATT and SNEGSKA (reference sequence). V was clipped by 3 bases and J by 4 bases, with 13 bases between them. This CDR3 spans 14 amino acids.

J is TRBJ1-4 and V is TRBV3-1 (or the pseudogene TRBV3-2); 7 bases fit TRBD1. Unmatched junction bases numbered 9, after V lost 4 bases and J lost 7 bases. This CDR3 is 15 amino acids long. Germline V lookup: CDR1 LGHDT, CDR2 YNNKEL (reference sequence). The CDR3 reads CASSPKTRQGEKLFF. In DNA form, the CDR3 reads TGTGCCAGCAGCCCGAAAACTCGACAGGGTGAAAAACTGTTTTTT.

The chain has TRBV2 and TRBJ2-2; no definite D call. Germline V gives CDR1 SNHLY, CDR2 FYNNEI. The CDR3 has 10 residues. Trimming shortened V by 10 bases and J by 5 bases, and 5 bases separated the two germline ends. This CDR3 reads CATGTGELFF. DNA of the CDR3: TGTGCCACCGGGACCGGGGAGCTGTTTTTT.

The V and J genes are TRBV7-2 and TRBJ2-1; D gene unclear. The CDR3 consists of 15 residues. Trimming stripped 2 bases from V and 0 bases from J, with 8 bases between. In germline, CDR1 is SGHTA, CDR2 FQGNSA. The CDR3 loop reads CASSLPLSSYNEQFF. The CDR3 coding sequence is TGTGCCAGCAGCTTACCCCTAAGCTCCTACAATGAGCAGTTCTTC. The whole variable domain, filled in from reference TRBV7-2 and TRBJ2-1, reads GAGVSQSPSNKVTEKGKDVELRCDPISGHTALYWYRQSLGQGLEFLIYFQGNSAPDKSGLPSDRFSAERTGGSVSTLTIQRTQQEDSAVYLCASSLPLSSYNEQFFGPGTRLTVL.

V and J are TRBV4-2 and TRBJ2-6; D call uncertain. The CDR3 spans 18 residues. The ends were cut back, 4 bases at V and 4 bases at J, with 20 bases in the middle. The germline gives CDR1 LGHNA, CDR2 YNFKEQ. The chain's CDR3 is CASSLQRDFMGGANVLTF. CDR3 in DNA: TGTGCCAGCAGCCTTCAACGAGACTTTATGGGGGGGGCCAACGTCCTGACTTTC.